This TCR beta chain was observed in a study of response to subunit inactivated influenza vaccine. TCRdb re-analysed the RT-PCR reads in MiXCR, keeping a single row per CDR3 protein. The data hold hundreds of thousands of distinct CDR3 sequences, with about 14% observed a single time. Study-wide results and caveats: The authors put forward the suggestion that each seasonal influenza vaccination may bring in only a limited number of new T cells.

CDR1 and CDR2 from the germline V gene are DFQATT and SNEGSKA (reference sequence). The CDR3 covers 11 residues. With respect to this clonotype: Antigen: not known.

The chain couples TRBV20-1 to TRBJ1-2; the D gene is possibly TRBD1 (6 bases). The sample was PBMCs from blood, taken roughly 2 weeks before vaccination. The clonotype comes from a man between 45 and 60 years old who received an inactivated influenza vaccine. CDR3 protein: CRGEGDYGYTF. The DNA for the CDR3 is TGCAGGGGCGAGGGGGACTATGGCTACACCTTC.